The 7 T cell receptor beta chains reported below all come from one sample, sequenced in a study of identical twins. TCRdb analysed the 5' RACE reads with MiXCR anew, one entry per CDR3 protein. In the table there are approximately 300,000 distinct CDR3 sequences, roughly 10% of which are singletons. This sample also belongs to another study, concerning yellow fever vaccine responses in identical twins.

The specimen sequenced was CD8+ T cells sorted from blood. These receptors were obtained from a woman younger than 30 in good health.

The chain is built from TRBV12-3 or TRBV12-4 and TRBJ2-5; the match to TRBD2 covers 10 bases. V lost 6 bases and J lost 5; bases outside the gene matches: 12. The CDR3 extends over 16 amino acids. CDR3 nucleotides: TGTGCCAGCAGGGCATTTTTAGCGGGAGGAGGGGAGACCCAGTACTTC. This codes for CASRAFLAGGGETQYF.

This clonotype was detected many times. V gene TRBV3-1 combines with J gene TRBJ1-2; maybe TRBD1 (5 bases). V lost 3 bases, J lost 4 bases, and 9 bases lay in between. Germline CDR1 and CDR2: LGHDT and YNNKEL (reference sequence). This CDR3 has 13 amino acids. CDR3: CASSQGVLYGYTF. CDR3 bases: TGTGCCAGCAGCCAGGGGGTCCTCTATGGCTACACCTTC.

This clonotype was detected a few times. The DNA for the CDR3 is TGCAGCGTTGTTTTATGGGACAGAACCACCGGGGAGCTGTTTTTT. This translates into CSVVLWDRTTGELFF. V is TRBV29-1 and J is TRBJ2-2, with 7 bases lining up with TRBD1. The junction had 9 bases not matched to a gene; V was cut back by 4 bases and J by 4 bases. CDR1 is SQVTM, CDR2 ANQGSEA, per germline. The CDR3 is 15 residues long.

This clonotype was observed a handful of times. This sequence joins TRBV7-9 and TRBJ2-1; no firm D call. Trimming cost V 1 base and J 7 bases, with 8 bases left between them. This CDR3 is 13 amino acids long. CDR1 SEHNR and CDR2 FQNEAQ come from the germline V gene (reference sequence). CDR3: CASSLEFGNEQFF. As DNA, the CDR3 is TGTGCCAGCAGCTTAGAGTTCGGGAATGAGCAGTTCTTC.

This clonotype was seen only a few times. The chain carries TRBV27 and TRBJ2-1; tentative D call: TRBD2 (7 bases). Germline V lookup: CDR1 MNHEY, CDR2 SMNVEV (reference sequence). The CDR3 has 14 residues. Deletions cut 8 bases from V and 6 bases from J, with 17 bases between. CDR3 sequence reads: CASRGARGLNEQFF. CDR3 DNA sequence: TGTGCCAGCCGGGGGGCGCGAGGTCTCAATGAGCAGTTCTTC.

This clonotype came up a few times. The CDR3 DNA follows: TGTGCCAGCAGCTTAGCGCTGGATTTATCTGAAGCTTTCTTT. Its translation is CASSLALDLSEAFF. This rearrangement joins TRBV7-8 to TRBJ1-1; D gene unclear. V lost 0 bases and J 6 bases, leaving 11 bases between the germline ends. In germline, CDR1 is SGHVS, CDR2 FQNEAQ. The CDR3 sequence is 14 residues long.

The table lists this clonotype with many counts. The rearrangement links TRBV9 to TRBJ2-1; 8 nucleotides match TRBD2. CDR3 length equals 17 residues. V shed 0 bases, J shed 9 bases, and the junction held 14 bases outside the gene matches. Looked up from germline, CDR1 is SGDLS and CDR2 is YYNGEE. The CDR3 region is CASSVDPAGAMEGEQFF. The DNA for the CDR3 is TGTGCCAGCAGCGTAGACCCAGCGGGGGCAATGGAGGGTGAGCAGTTCTTC.